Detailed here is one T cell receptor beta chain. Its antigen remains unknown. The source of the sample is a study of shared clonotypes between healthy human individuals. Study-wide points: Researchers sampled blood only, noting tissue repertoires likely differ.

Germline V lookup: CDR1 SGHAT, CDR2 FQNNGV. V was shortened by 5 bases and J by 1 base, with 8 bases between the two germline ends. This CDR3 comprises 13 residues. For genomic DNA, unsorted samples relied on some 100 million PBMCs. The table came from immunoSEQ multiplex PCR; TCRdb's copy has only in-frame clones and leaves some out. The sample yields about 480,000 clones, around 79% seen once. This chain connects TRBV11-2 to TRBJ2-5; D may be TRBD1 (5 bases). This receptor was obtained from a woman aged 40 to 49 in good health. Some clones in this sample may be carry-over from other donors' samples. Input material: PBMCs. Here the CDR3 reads CASSQGIQETQYF. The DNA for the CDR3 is TGTGCCAGCAGCCAGGGCATCCAAGAGACCCAGTACTTC.